The rows below give T cell receptor beta chains drawn from one sample of a study of T cell changes during pregnancy in multiple sclerosis. Profiling relied on immunoSEQ multiplex PCR, and the TCRdb table lists in-frame clones only, not all of them. The repertoire holds about 38,000 clones, with roughly 91% as singletons. The sample here was CD8+ T cells from peripheral blood mononuclear cells, taken in the second trimester of pregnancy. Source of these receptors: a female donor with multiple sclerosis, enrolled in a pregnancy study. Both conserved end residues are part of each CDR3. The D gene is left open where the match is weak. A row's size may be missing; if present it is once, few, many or a size class.

DNA	CDR3	D	V	J	size
TGTGCCAGCAGTCCAGACAGGGGTTGGGAGACCCAGTACTTC	CASSPDRGWETQYF	TRBD1	TRBV27	TRBJ2-5	-
TGTGCCAGCACCACTTTTGGACAGGGGGGCACTGAAGCTTTCTTT	CASTTFGQGGTEAFF	TRBD1	TRBV2	TRBJ1-1	once
TGTGCCAGCAGCTTAGTTAGCGGGCGCTACGAGCAGTACTTC	CASSLVSGRYEQYF	TRBD2	TRBV11-1	TRBJ2-7	-
TGTGCCAGCAGCTTGACAGGGGACCCCTACGAGCAGTACTTC	CASSLTGDPYEQYF	TRBD1	TRBV5-4	TRBJ2-7	-
TGCGCCAGCAGCCAAGTACTAGCGGGAGTCCCAGATACGCAGTATTTT	CASSQVLAGVPDTQYF	TRBD2	TRBV4-1	TRBJ2-3	-
TGTGCCAGCAGCCAAGATCGGACAGGAACGCAGTATTTT	CASSQDRTGTQYF	TRBD1	TRBV14	TRBJ2-3	-
TGCGCCAGCACTTACAACCAGGGCCCCTCCTACGAGCAGTACTTC	CASTYNQGPSYEQYF	-	TRBV5-1	TRBJ2-7	once
TGTGCCAGTGGCAGGGGACCCGCAACTAATGAAAAACTGTTTTTT	CASGRGPATNEKLFF	-	TRBV19	TRBJ1-4	-
TGTGCCTGGAGGCACCCAGGGGGCGGCTTTGGCTACACCTTC	CAWRHPGGGFGYTF	TRBD1	TRBV30	TRBJ1-2	-
TGTGCCAGCAGCCCTCAGGGTTTGGAGCAGTACTTC	CASSPQGLEQYF	-	TRBV6-5	TRBJ2-5	-
TGTGCCAGCAGTTACCAGGACAGGGGATCGGGGGAGCAGTACTTC	CASSYQDRGSGEQYF	TRBD1	TRBV6-6	TRBJ2-7	-
TGCGCCAGCAGCCAATCGGATGGGACAGTCCCTGAAGCTTTCTTT	CASSQSDGTVPEAFF	TRBD1	TRBV4-1	TRBJ1-1	-
TGCGCCAGCAGCTTGGAAAATCGCGAGCAGTACTTC	CASSLENREQYF	-	TRBV5-1	TRBJ2-7	-